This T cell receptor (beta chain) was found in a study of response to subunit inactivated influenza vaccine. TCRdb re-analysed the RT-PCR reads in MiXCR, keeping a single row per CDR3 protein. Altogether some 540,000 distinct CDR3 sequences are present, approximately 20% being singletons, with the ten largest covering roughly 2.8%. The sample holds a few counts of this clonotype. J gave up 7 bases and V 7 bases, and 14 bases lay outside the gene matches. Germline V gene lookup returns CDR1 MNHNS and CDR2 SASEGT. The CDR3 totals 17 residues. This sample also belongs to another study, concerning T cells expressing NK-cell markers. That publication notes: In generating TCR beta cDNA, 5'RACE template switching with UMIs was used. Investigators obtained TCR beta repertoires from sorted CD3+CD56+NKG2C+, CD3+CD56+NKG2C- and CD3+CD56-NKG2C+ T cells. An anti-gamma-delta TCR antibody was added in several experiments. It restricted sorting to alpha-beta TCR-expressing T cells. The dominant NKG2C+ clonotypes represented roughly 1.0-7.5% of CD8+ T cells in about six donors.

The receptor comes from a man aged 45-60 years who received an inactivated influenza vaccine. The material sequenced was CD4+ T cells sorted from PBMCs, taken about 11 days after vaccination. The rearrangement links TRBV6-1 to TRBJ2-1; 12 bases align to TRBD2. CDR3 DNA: TGTGCCAGCACAAGTACGACTAGCGGGAGAGAGGTTAATGAGCAGTTCTTC. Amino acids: CASTSTTSGREVNEQFF.